This TCR beta chain appears in the sequencing data of a study of cytotoxic CD8 clonotypes in ibrutinib-treated CLL (dated by TCRdb to the early 2020s). About the study as a whole: In this cohort, some 16 patients were treatment-naive and about ten were relapsed/refractory, while roughly 17 had unmutated IGHV. Responses were partial in 25 or so patients and complete in 2; after median around 68 months follow-up, around 15 stayed in remission and roughly twelve progressed. Response samples were taken after a median of roughly a year on treatment, ranging from about 6 to 40 months. Samples averaged around 280,000 productive templates and 90,000 to 95,000 productive rearrangements. Longitudinal samples were available for about 30% of the roughly 90 trial participants. Cryopreserved peripheral blood mononuclear cells were obtained before treatment, at response, and at either sustained remission or disease progression. Every sample from remission and from progressive disease was obtained while the patients were still on ibrutinib. Summary of the overall study and its limitations: Baseline clonality exceeded that of age-matched healthy donors and correlated strongly with circulating CD8+ T-cell counts. Sustained-remission and progressing patients did not have matched sampling times, and lymph node repertoires were not examined. Public clonotypes were rare and either shrank or stayed stable during treatment, and the rise in clonality at ibrutinib response reflected expansion of private clonotypes. An increase in clonality was observed at ibrutinib response, with clonality remaining stable during sustained remission and falling back toward baseline at progression.

A MiSeq instrument was used for deep resolution sequencing, which targeted depths ranging from 1 in 1 million up to 1 in 200,000 T cells, with coverage averaging 10x for each clonotype. The immunoSEQ hsTCRB Kit was used to generate the TCR beta libraries. Per the source publication's procedure: Data were analyzed with ImmunoSEQ Data Assistant and ImmunoSEQ Analyzer, with V, D and J genes assigned per IMGT definitions. Clonality, which ranges from 0 to 1, was calculated by subtracting the normalized Shannon entropy of productive rearrangement frequencies from one. Only overrepresented clonotypes making up at least 0.05% of each patient's repertoire were included in the public clonotype analysis. Approximately 13 age-matched healthy donor repertoires from immuneACCESS served as clonality controls. Here the immuneACCESS table is served through TCRdb, limited to in-frame sequences with V and J called. Missing clones are a known gap in these copies; in checked studies unresolved V genes cover under half, and the rest lacks a known reason. The D gene and trimming were derived from the DNA, and the V and J assignments and clone size from that table. A total of about 150,000 clones appear in this sample, 76% of them only once. 5.1% of the sample belongs to the ten largest clones.

The time point label of this sample denotes: roughly 2 years on ibrutinib. For TCR beta library preparation, around 1.8 micrograms of genomic DNA were extracted from the cryopreserved PBMCs. Longitudinal blood samples from CLL patients on ibrutinib monotherapy were analyzed using high-throughput TCR beta sequencing. The patients were enrolled in a single-center, open-label phase 2 trial of ibrutinib monotherapy. With respect to this clone: Its antigen specificity is not known. No per-base quality is available; no much larger clone lies one base away.

V is cut back by 6 bases and J by 0 bases, with 2 bases in the junction unmatched. The CDR3 runs 14 residues from the cysteine to the phenylalanine. The only DNA kept is the CDR3, 42 bases in frame from the first base. Looking up the germline V gene (reference sequence) yields CDR1 MNHNY and CDR2 SVGAGI. Sample: PBMCs, taken after 24 months of ibrutinib treatment. The chain is assembled from TRBV6-6 and TRBJ1-3; 7 junctional bases match TRBD1. The clonotype originates from a human donor with chronic lymphocytic leukemia. The nucleotide sequence is given as TGTGCCAGCAGAAGGGGGCCCTCTGGAAACACCATATATTTT. Translation gives CASRRGPSGNTIYF.